The 5 T cell receptor beta chains below come from one sample, sequenced in a study of cytomegalovirus exposure and HLA in healthy donors. Sequencing was performed with immunoSEQ multiplex PCR; in TCRdb, only in-frame clones are kept and a portion is missing. The top ten clones hold around 1.3% of a sample with about 200,000 clones, around 80% of them seen once. Source material: PBMCs. Receptor source: a woman aged 25 to 45 in good health and CMV-seronegative.

The chain uses TRBV7-8 and TRBJ1-4, with TRBD1 matching over 9 bases. The CDR3 totals 15 residues. Germline trimming cut 5 bases from V and 8 bases from J; bases unmatched to any gene: 9. Germline loops: CDR1 SGHVS, CDR2 FQNEAQ. The CDR3 spells CASSRRDRVQEKLFF. Here the CDR3 DNA reads TGTGCCAGCAGCCGACGGGACAGGGTGCAGGAAAAACTGTTTTTT.

V is TRBV5-1 and J is TRBJ2-7; tentative D call: TRBD1 (5 bases). Per the germline V gene, CDR1 is SGHRS and CDR2 is YFSETQ. V gave up 4 bases and J gave up 3 bases, with 11 bases separating them. The CDR3 contains 13 residues. As DNA, the CDR3 is TGCGCCAGCAGCCGCGACAGTATCTACGAGCAGTACTTC. It translates to CASSRDSIYEQYF.

This chain connects TRBV6-1 to TRBJ2-5; 9 nucleotides agree with TRBD1. The CDR3 totals 15 residues. The ends lost 4 bases at V and 4 bases at J; junction bases unmatched: 7. Germline V gene sequence: CDR1 MNHNS, CDR2 SASEGT. The CDR3 coding sequence is TGTGCCAGCAGTGTCGATTCGGGACAGGGAGAGACCCAGTACTTC. Protein product: CASSVDSGQGETQYF.

This rearrangement joins TRBV5-1 to TRBJ2-3; TRBD1 matches 11 bases. Trimming at V came to 0 bases and at J to 3 bases, leaving 6 bases not matched to a gene. Per germline, CDR1 SGHRS and CDR2 YFSETQ. There are 17 residues in the CDR3. The DNA of the CDR3 is TGCGCCAGCAGCTTGGGGACAGGGGGCGTTCGTACAGATACGCAGTATTTT. Translating gives CASSLGTGGVRTDTQYF.

This clone appeared once. V and J are TRBV5-1 and TRBJ2-4; 12 nucleotides align to TRBD2. CDR1 SGHRS and CDR2 YFSETQ come from the germline V gene. J gave up 5 bases and V 4 bases, and 10 bases lay outside the gene matches. The CDR3 spans 17 residues. The CDR3 region is CASSNLAGGPKENIQYF. The CDR3 DNA follows: TGCGCCAGCAGCAACCTAGCGGGAGGGCCGAAGGAAAACATTCAGTACTTC.